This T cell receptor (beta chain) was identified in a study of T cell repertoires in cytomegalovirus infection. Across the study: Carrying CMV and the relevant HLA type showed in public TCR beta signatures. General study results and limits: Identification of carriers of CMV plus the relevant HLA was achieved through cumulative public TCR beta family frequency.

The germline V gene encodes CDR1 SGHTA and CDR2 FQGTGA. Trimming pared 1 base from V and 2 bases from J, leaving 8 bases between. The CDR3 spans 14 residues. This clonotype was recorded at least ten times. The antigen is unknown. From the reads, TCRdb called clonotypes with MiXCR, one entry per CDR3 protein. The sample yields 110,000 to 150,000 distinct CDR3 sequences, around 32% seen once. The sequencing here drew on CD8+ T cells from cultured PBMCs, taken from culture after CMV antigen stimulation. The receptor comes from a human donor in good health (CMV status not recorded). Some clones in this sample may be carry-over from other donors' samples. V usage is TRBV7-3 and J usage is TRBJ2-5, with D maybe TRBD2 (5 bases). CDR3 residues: CASSLMGGQETQYF. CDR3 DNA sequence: TGTGCCAGCAGCTTAATGGGCGGGCAAGAGACCCAGTACTTC.